A single T cell receptor (beta chain) is shown here with its context. The data stem from a study of T cell changes during pregnancy in multiple sclerosis. Measured with immunoSEQ multiplex PCR; TCRdb has only the in-frame clones, and not every one. The table records almost 50,000 clones, approximately 93% of them present only once. The V end was cut by 6 bases, the J end by 6 bases, with 11 bases between. The CDR3 runs to 12 residues. Germline CDR1 is LGHNT and CDR2 is FRNRAP. This receptor was taken from a female donor with multiple sclerosis, enrolled in a pregnancy study. The specimen was CD4+ T cells from peripheral blood mononuclear cells, collected in the third trimester of pregnancy. The chain uses TRBV12-5 and TRBJ1-1; D may be TRBD1 (6 bases). CDR3 amino acids: CASGYRDPEAFF. CDR3 coding DNA: TGTGCTAGTGGCTACAGGGACCCTGAAGCTTTCTTT. Full variable domain (remainder filled in from reference TRBV12-5 and TRBJ1-1): DARVTQTPRHKVTEMGQEVTMRCQPILGHNTVFWYRQTMMQGLELLAYFRNRAPLDDSGMPKDRFSAEMPDATLATLKIQPSEPRDSAVYFCASGYRDPEAFFGQGTRLTVV.